This is a list of T cell receptor beta chains from one sample in a study of blood T cells in healthy people across ages. TCRdb analysed the 5' RACE reads with MiXCR anew, one entry per CDR3 protein. Counted here are around 700,000 distinct CDR3 sequences, about 25% occurring once; the ten biggest clones make up 9.4%. These sequences were also reported in another study, on T cells of mothers and their children.

The specimen was blood. These receptors all stem from a boy aged 5 to 17 in good health. CDR3s include the opening cysteine and the closing phenylalanine or tryptophan. The D gene is left open where the match is weak. A row's size may be missing; if present it is once, few, many or a size class.

>TRBJ2-4|NA|NA|TRBV20-1
TGCAGTGCTAGGGCCCCACTAGCATACGGTAGCATTCAGTACTTC
CSARAPLAYGSIQYF
>TRBJ2-7|NA|NA|TRBV10-3
TGTGCCATCAGTGAGTCGGGGTACGGGCAGTACTTC
CAISESGYGQYF
>TRBJ2-5|NA|TRBD2|TRBV12-3/TRBV12-4
TGTGCCAGCAGTTTAGCCCGTACACTAGCGGGAGTTCTGGAGACCCAGTACTTC
CASSLARTLAGVLETQYF
>TRBJ1-5|NA|NA|TRBV21-1
TGTGCCAAGGACAGGGTGTTTCAGCCCCAGCATTTT
CAKDRVFQPQHF
>TRBJ2-2|NA|NA|TRBV13
TGTGCCAGCAGCTTAGGCTCCGCCGGGGAGCTGTTTTTT
CASSLGSAGELFF
>TRBJ2-5|few|TRBD2|TRBV4-1
TGCGCCAGCAGCCAAGAGCGGGGGTCCTACGAGACCCAGTACTTC
CASSQERGSYETQYF
>TRBJ2-7|NA|NA|TRBV20-1
TGCAGTGCTTCTCGCCTAGCCTCCTACGAGCAGTACTTC
CSASRLASYEQYF
>TRBJ2-7|NA|NA|TRBV4-2
TGTGCCAGCAGCCAAGAGTACGGGCCATCCTACGAGCAGTACTTC
CASSQEYGPSYEQYF
>TRBJ2-5|NA|TRBD2|TRBV7-2
TGTGCCAGCAGCTTAGTTTTCGAGCGGGGGTACCAAGAGACCCAGTACTTC
CASSLVFERGYQETQYF
>TRBJ1-4|once|NA|TRBV20-1
TGCAGTGCTAGAGATCTCTCGGACTATGGGGAAAAACTGTTTTTT
CSARDLSDYGEKLFF
>TRBJ1-1|NA|TRBD1|TRBV20-1
TGCAGTGCTACACGACAGGGGAACACTGAAGCTTTCTTT
CSATRQGNTEAFF